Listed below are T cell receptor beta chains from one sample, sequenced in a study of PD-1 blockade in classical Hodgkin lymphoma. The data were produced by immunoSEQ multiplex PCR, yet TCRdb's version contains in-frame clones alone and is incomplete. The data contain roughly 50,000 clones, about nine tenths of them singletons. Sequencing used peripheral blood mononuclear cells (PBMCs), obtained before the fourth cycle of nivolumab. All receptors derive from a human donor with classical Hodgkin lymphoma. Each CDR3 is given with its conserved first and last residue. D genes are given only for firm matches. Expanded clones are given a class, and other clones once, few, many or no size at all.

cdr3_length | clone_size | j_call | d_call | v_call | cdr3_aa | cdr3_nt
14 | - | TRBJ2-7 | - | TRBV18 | CASSPVQGSYEQYF | TGTGCCAGCTCACCAGTCCAGGGCTCCTACGAGCAGTACTTC
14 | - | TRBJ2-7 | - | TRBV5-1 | CASSLGTALYEQYF | TGCGCCAGCAGCTTGGGGACGGCACTCTACGAGCAGTACTTC
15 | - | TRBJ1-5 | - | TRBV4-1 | CASSQEKVGNQPQHF | TGCGCCAGCAGCCAAGAAAAAGTCGGCAATCAGCCCCAGCATTTT
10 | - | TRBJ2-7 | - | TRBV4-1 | CASGGYEQYF | TGCGCCAGCGGGGGATACGAGCAGTACTTC
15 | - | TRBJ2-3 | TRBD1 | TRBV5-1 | CASSQQGAGIDTQYF | TGCGCCAGCAGCCAACAGGGGGCAGGGATAGATACGCAGTATTTT
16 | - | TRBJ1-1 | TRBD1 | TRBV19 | CASSYRDRVSDTEAFF | TGTGCCAGTAGTTACCGGGACAGGGTTTCGGACACTGAAGCTTTCTTT
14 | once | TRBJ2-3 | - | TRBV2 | CASSEAPLADTQYF | TGTGCCAGCAGTGAAGCTCCCCTGGCAGATACGCAGTATTTT
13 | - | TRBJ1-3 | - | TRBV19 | CASRSLSGNTIYF | TGTGCCAGTAGAAGTCTCTCTGGAAACACCATATATTTT
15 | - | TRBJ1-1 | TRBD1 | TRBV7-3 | CASSLQGGMNTEAFF | TGTGCCAGCAGCTTACAAGGGGGCATGAACACTGAAGCTTTCTTT
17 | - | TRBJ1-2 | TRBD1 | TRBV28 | CASSLAGTGAAFYGYTF | TGTGCCAGCAGTTTAGCGGGGACAGGGGCCGCCTTTTATGGCTACACCTTC
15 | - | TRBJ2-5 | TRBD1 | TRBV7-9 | CASSAGTGGKETQYF | TGTGCCAGCAGCGCGGGGACAGGGGGTAAAGAGACCCAGTACTTC
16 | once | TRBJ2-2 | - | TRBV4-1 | CASSQNPPRSTGELFF | TGCGCCAGCAGCCAAAACCCACCAAGGAGCACCGGGGAGCTGTTTTTT
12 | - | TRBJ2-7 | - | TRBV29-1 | CSVGESSYEQYF | TGCAGCGTTGGAGAGAGCTCCTACGAGCAGTACTTC
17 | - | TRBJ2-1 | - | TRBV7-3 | CASSLFFGGSSYNEQFF | TGTGCCAGCAGCTTATTTTTTGGGGGGAGCTCCTACAATGAGCAGTTCTTC
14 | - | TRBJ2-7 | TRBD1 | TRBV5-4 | CASSPGTGSYEQYF | TGTGCCAGCAGCCCCGGGACAGGCTCCTACGAGCAGTACTTC
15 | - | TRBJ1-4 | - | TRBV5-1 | CASSLDTSQVEKLFF | TGCGCCAGCAGCTTAGACACCTCGCAGGTCGAAAAACTGTTTTTT
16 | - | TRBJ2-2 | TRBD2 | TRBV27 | CASSNQRGPNTGELFF | TGTGCCAGCAGTAATCAGCGGGGGCCGAACACCGGGGAGCTGTTTTTT
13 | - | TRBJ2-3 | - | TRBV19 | CASSMVVTDTQYF | TGTGCCAGTAGTATGGTCGTCACAGATACGCAGTATTTT
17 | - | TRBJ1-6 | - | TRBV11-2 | CASSLRGGGSYNSPLHF | TGTGCCAGCAGCTTACGGGGAGGAGGATCCTATAATTCACCCCTCCACTTT
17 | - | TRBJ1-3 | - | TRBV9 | CASSGRPGTTSGNTIYF | TGTGCCAGCAGCGGCCGTCCCGGGACAACCTCTGGAAACACCATATATTTT
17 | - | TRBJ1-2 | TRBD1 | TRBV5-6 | CASFAQGPGTGSHGYTF | TGTGCCAGCTTCGCTCAAGGGCCCGGGACAGGGTCACATGGCTACACCTTC
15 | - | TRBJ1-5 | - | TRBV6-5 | CASSKTPNSNQPQHF | TGTGCCAGCAGTAAGACACCAAATAGCAATCAGCCCCAGCATTTT
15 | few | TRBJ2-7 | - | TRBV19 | CASSIQGHSYYEQYF | TGTGCCAGTAGTATTCAGGGACACTCCTACTACGAGCAGTACTTC
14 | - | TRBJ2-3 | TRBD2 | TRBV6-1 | CASSGLAGADTQYF | TGTGCCAGCAGTGGACTAGCGGGAGCAGATACGCAGTATTTT
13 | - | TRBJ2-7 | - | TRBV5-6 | CASSWGPSNEQYF | TGTGCCAGCAGCTGGGGCCCTTCCAACGAGCAGTACTTC
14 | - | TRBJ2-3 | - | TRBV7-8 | CASSLVLSGDTQYF | TGTGCCAGCAGCTTAGTTCTTAGCGGAGATACGCAGTATTTT
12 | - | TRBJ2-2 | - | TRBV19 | CASRHTPGELFF | TGTGCCAGTAGGCATACCCCCGGGGAGCTGTTTTTT
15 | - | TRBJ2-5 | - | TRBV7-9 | CASSPTSGDQETQYF | TGTGCCAGCAGCCCCACGTCGGGAGACCAAGAGACCCAGTACTTC
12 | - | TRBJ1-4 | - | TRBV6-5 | CASSKLSGKLFF | TGTGCCAGCAGTAAGCTCTCCGGAAAACTGTTTTTT
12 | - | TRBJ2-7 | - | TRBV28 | CASSSTVIEQYF | TGTGCCAGCAGTTCGACAGTTATCGAGCAGTACTTC